Presented here are 5 T cell receptor beta chains from one specimen sequenced in a study of beta chain features in type 1 diabetes. General study findings and limits: TCRB CDR3s from Type 1 diabetes patients were moderately but significantly shorter in all four CD4+ subsets.

These receptors lack a known antigen. Every bit of the isolated RNA underwent reverse transcription, so sequencing read expressed TCRB transcripts. Clones were sequenced by immunoSEQ multiplex PCR, and TCRdb holds only the in-frame ones, with some missing. This table has a few hundred thousand clones, roughly 12% appearing once. The sequencing input was naive CD4+ T cells from blood. Every receptor here comes from a woman aged 18-35 years with type 1 diabetes.

This rearrangement joins TRBV29-1 to TRBJ2-1; TRBD1 matches 8 bases. Germline trimming cut 7 bases from V and 8 bases from J; bases unmatched to any gene: 10. The CDR3 contains 13 residues. From germline, CDR1 is SQVTM and CDR2 ANQGSEA. The CDR3 loop reads CSASRDRRDEQFF. The CDR3 bases are TGCAGCGCCAGCCGGGACAGGAGGGATGAGCAGTTCTTC.

This clone was seen a handful of times. V gene TRBV2 combines with J gene TRBJ1-5, with D possibly TRBD1 on 6 matching bases. The germline V and J ends were trimmed by 6 bases and 5 bases, with 14 bases remaining between them. Germline CDR1 and CDR2: SNHLY and FYNNEI. The CDR3 runs to 14 residues. CDR3 in DNA: TGTGCCAGCAGCATGACAGGACGAGATCAGCCCCAGCATTTT. Amino acids: CASSMTGRDQPQHF.

This clone was seen only a few times. The chain is built from TRBV4-3 and TRBJ1-4; D gene uncertain. This CDR3 is 17 amino acids long. Germline values: CDR1 LGHNA, CDR2 YSLEER. Trimming cost V 3 bases and J 0 bases, with 14 bases left between them. The CDR3: CASSQWITVATNEKLFF. The CDR3 DNA is TGCGCCAGCAGCCAGTGGATAACAGTCGCAACTAATGAAAAACTGTTTTTT.

The V gene is TRBV15, the J gene TRBJ2-7; 7 bases map to TRBD2. CDR3 length equals 15 residues. CDR1 LNHNV and CDR2 YYDKDF come from the germline V gene (reference sequence). J lost 6 bases, V lost 9 bases, and 17 bases had no gene match. CDR3 nucleotides: TGTGCCACTACCACGGGGTCCCTAGCGGTCGCCGAGCAGTACTTC. Amino acid sequence: CATTTGSLAVAEQYF.

This clone was seen only a few times. V is TRBV7-2 and J is TRBJ2-1, with 10 bases identical to TRBD2. Germline V gene sequence: CDR1 SGHTA, CDR2 FQGNSA. The CDR3 has 15 residues. J gave up 10 bases and V 1 base, and 7 bases lay outside the gene matches. The DNA of the CDR3 is TGTGCCAGCAGCTTAGGCCGGGCAGCGGGAGGGGAGCAGTTCTTC. This gives the protein CASSLGRAAGGEQFF.